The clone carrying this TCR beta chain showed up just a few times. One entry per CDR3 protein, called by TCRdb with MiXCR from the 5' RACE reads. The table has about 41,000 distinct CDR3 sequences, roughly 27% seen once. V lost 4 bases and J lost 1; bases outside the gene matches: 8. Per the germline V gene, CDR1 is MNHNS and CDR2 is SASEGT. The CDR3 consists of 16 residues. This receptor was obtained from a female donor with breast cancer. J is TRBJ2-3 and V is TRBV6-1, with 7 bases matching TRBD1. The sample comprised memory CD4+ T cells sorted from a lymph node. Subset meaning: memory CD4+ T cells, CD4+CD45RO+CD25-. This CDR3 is CASSVEQGLGTDTQYF. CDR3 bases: TGTGCCAGCAGTGTCGAACAGGGGCTTGGCACAGATACGCAGTATTTT.